This TCR beta chain was sequenced during a study of vaccination and CD4 T cells after COVID-19. Turning to the study itself: There were six male and four female convalescents, and two of them were Hispanic.

The ends were cut back, 6 bases at V and 1 base at J, with 12 bases in the middle. CDR1 and CDR2 from the germline V gene are MNHNS and SASEGT. CDR3 size: 14 residues. Cultured CD4+ T cell DNA underwent sequencing with the Oncomine TCR Beta short-read assay. Using the QIAamp micro DNA kit, genomic DNA was extracted from the CD4+ T cells that had been cultured. In TCRdb, the PCR reads were re-called with MiXCR into one record per CDR3 protein. The sample comprises 9,900 or so distinct CDR3 sequences, around 32% of which are singletons, and 10% to 15% rests with the top ten. The sample's treatment: approximately 11-day PBMC culture with coronavirus spike peptide pools or control peptides (ViraFEST assay). Samples of CD4+ T cells were obtained from the unexposed donor before the COVID-19 pandemic (2011-2018). ViraFEST used peptide pools to expand antigen-specific T cells and subsequently sequenced their TCRs. Replacement of half the medium with fresh IL-2 medium took place on days 3 and 7.

This clonotype was counted only a few times. Its target is unknown. V and J are TRBV6-1 and TRBJ1-2, with a tentative D call TRBD1 (5 bases). The source material was CD4+ T cells from blood, cultured in vitro. This receptor was taken from a human donor in good health. The CDR3 loop reads CASSPDGGNYGYTF. The CDR3 bases are TGTGCCAGCAGCCCCGACGGGGGTAACTATGGCTACACCTTC.